Below, one T cell receptor beta chain is given with its context. The sample comes from a study of cytomegalovirus exposure and HLA in healthy donors. Amplification used 60 Vbeta primers and 13 Jbeta primers. Libraries were prepared by immunoSEQ multiplex PCR; TCRdb keeps only in-frame clonotypes and omits some of them. The sample consists of 150,000 or so clones, about two thirds of them appearing once. V was pared by 1 base and J by 0 bases, with 12 bases between. This CDR3 has 17 amino acids. Germline lookup yields CDR1 LNHNV and CDR2 YYDKDF (reference sequence). The sequence was collected from a woman between 18 and 29 years old in good health and CMV-seronegative. The sample was PBMCs. The J gene is TRBJ1-4, the V gene TRBV15; the D gene is possibly TRBD1 (6 bases). The CDR3 here is CATSRGLPGATNEKLFF. DNA for the CDR3: TGTGCCACCAGCAGAGGCCTACCAGGGGCAACTAATGAAAAACTGTTTTTT. The full variable domain, its missing parts supplied by reference TRBV15 and TRBJ1-4, is DAMVIQNPRYQVTQFGKPVTLSCSQTLNHNVMYWYQQKSSQAPKLLFHYYDKDFNNEADTPDNFQSRRPNTSFCFLDIRSPGLGDTAMYLCATSRGLPGATNEKLFFGSGTQLSVL.